This section outlines one T cell receptor beta chain sequence together with its context. The antigen is unknown. Before any sequencing was done, the ViraFEST assay used viral peptide pools to expand antigen-specific CD4+ T cells. Subsequent to ten to eleven days of culture, CD4+ T cells were isolated. The study found no prior SARS-CoV-2 infection in the vaccine recipients, who tested negative for nucleocapsid antibodies. These data originate in a study of vaccination effects on CD4 cells after COVID-19. Clones were sequenced by immunoSEQ multiplex PCR, and TCRdb holds only the in-frame ones, with some missing. This table holds 68,000 or so clones, roughly 80% found once. Germline-derived CDR1 and CDR2 are MNHEY and SMNVEV (reference sequence). CDR3 length: 13 residues. Trimming removed 6 bases from V and 5 bases from J; junction bases left unmatched: 5.

The source was CD4+ T cells from PBMCs cultured with SARS-CoV-2 spike peptides, collected before COVID-19 vaccination. The source of this sequence is a human donor who received a COVID-19 vaccine. The chain combines TRBV27 with TRBJ2-5; 8 nucleotides match TRBD1. DNA of the CDR3: TGTGCCAGCAGGGACAGGGTTTTCGAGACCCAGTACTTC. It is translated as CASRDRVFETQYF.